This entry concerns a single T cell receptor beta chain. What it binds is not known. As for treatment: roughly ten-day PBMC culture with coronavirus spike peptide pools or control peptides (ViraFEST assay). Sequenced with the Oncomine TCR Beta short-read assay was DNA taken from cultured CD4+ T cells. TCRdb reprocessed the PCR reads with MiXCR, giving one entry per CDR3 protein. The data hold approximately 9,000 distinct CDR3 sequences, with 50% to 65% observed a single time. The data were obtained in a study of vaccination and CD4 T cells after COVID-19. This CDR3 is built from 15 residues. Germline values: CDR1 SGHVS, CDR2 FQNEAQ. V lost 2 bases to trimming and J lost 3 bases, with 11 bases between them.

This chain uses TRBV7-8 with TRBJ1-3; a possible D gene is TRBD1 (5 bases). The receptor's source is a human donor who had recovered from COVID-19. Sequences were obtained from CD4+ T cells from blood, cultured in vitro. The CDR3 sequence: CASSLFWGSGNTIYF. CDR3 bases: TGTGCCAGCAGCTTATTCTGGGGGAGTGGAAACACCATATATTTT.